These 6 T cell receptor beta chains originate from one sample sequenced in a study of metastatic and nonmetastatic thyroid tumors. MiXCR was used by TCRdb to re-call the PCR reads. The table has tens of thousands of clones, roughly a sixth seen once. Until they underwent thyroid surgery, no patient had received any treatment. Input material: tumor tissue. The source is a female donor with papillary thyroid cancer or a benign thyroid nodule (not recorded which). Some clones in this sample may be carry-over from other donors' samples.

This clone was seen at least ten times. Other nucleotide sequences in the sample specify the same CDR3. This chain uses TRBV7-2 with TRBJ1-2; 7 bases match TRBD1. Germline V gene lookup returns CDR1 SGHTA and CDR2 FQGNSA. V trimming: 5 bases; J trimming: 2 bases; junction bases outside the gene matches: 2. This CDR3 region has 13 residues. Here the CDR3 reads CASSPDRNYGYTF. DNA of the CDR3: TGTGCCAGCAGCCCGGACAGGAACTATGGCTACACCTTC. The whole variable domain, filled in from reference TRBV7-2 and TRBJ1-2, reads GAGVSQSPSNKVTEKGKDVELRCDPISGHTALYWYRQSLGQGLEFLIYFQGNSAPDKSGLPSDRFSAERTGGSVSTLTIQRTQQEDSAVYLCASSPDRNYGYTFGSGTRLTVV.

This clone was counted between two and nine times. A single base separates this from a much larger clone, so it may be a read error. Other DNA sequences in the same sample also yield this CDR3. The rearrangement uses TRBV20-1 and TRBJ2-3; possible D gene TRBD1, 6 bases. CDR1 and CDR2 (germline): DFQATT, SNEGSKA (reference sequence). Deletions cut 6 bases from V and 4 bases from J, with 26 bases between. This CDR3 is built from 17 residues. The CDR3: CSAIHGRDRGWPDTQYF. CDR3 DNA sequence: TGCAGTGCGATCCACGGCCGGGATAGGGGGTGGCCAGATACGCAGTATTTT.

This clone has at least ten counts. The chain recombines TRBV6-2 or TRBV6-3 with TRBJ2-1; 14 positions agree with TRBD2. The CDR3 is 19 amino acids. V trimming: 4 bases; J trimming: 2 bases; junction bases outside the gene matches: 10. Germline CDR1 reads MNHEY; CDR2 reads SVGEGT. The CDR3 spells CASSSPGLAGESTYNEQFF. In DNA, the CDR3 is TGTGCCAGCAGTTCTCCGGGACTAGCGGGAGAATCCACCTACAATGAGCAGTTCTTC.

As for this clone: This could be a read error, since a much larger clone is one nucleotide away. The gene calls are TRBV13 and TRBJ2-2, with D perhaps being TRBD1 or TRBD2 (6 bases each). The germline V gene has CDR1 PRHDT and CDR2 FYEKMQ (reference sequence). This CDR3 comprises 15 residues. CDR3 in amino acids: CASSLVGGVTRELFF. CDR3 DNA sequence: TGTGCCAGCAGCTTAGTCGGGGGCGTCACCCGGGAGCTGTTTTTT.

This clone was found many times. Other DNA sequences of this sample code for an identical CDR3. The CDR3, as DNA: TGCGCCAGCAGCCGGACAGGAAAAGAGACCCAGTACTTC. Translating it yields CASSRTGKETQYF. The gene calls are TRBV10-1 and TRBJ2-5; 7 positions match TRBD1. V was pared by 6 bases and J by 3 bases, with 4 bases of the junction left unmatched. Germline CDR1 is WNHNN and CDR2 is SYGVQD (reference sequence). The CDR3 spans 13 residues.

This clone was seen many times. The CDR3 nucleotides read TGTGCCACCAGTGATCCCCACAGGGAAGATGTGACAGATACGCAGTATTTT. It codes for CATSDPHREDVTDTQYF. The rearrangement uses TRBV24-1 and TRBJ2-3, with a tentative D call TRBD1 (6 bases). There are 17 residues in the CDR3. Trimming took off 3 bases at V and 3 bases at J, with 18 bases between the two ends. The germline V gene has CDR1 KGHDR and CDR2 SFDVKD.